This is a list of T cell receptor beta chains from one sample in a study of blood T cell repertoires in COVID-19. Libraries were prepared by immunoSEQ multiplex PCR; TCRdb keeps only in-frame clonotypes and omits some of them. The sample comprises about 140,000 clones, roughly 80% of which are singletons, and approximately 3.5% rests with the top ten. Source material: peripheral blood. The receptor source for this set is a man aged 65 to 79 who had recovered from COVID-19. The CDR3 runs from the conserved cysteine through the conserved F or W. D genes are given only for firm matches. Clone sizes are given selectively: once, few, many, or a class where the clone is expanded.

j_call: TRBJ2-3
v_call: TRBV9
clone_size: -
d_call: TRBD1
cdr3_nt: TGTGCCAGCAGCGGGGGACAGGGAACAGATACGCAGTATTTT
cdr3_aa: CASSGGQGTDTQYF

j_call: TRBJ2-1
v_call: TRBV6-4
clone_size: -
d_call: TRBD2
cdr3_nt: TGTGCCAGCAGTAACCGACTAGCGGGGGCTTACAATGAGCAGTTCTTC
cdr3_aa: CASSNRLAGAYNEQFF

j_call: TRBJ2-5
v_call: TRBV30
clone_size: -
d_call: -
cdr3_nt: TGTGCCTGGAGTGTAGCGGAGACCCAGTACTTC
cdr3_aa: CAWSVAETQYF

j_call: TRBJ2-1
v_call: TRBV6-6
clone_size: -
d_call: TRBD2
cdr3_nt: TGTGCCAGCAGTTCGGGACTAGCGGGTTACAATGAGCAGTTCTTC
cdr3_aa: CASSSGLAGYNEQFF

j_call: TRBJ2-6
v_call: TRBV9
clone_size: -
d_call: -
cdr3_nt: TGTGCCAGCAGCGGCTTGGGGCCAGGGGCCAACGTCCTGACTTTC
cdr3_aa: CASSGLGPGANVLTF

j_call: TRBJ1-3
v_call: TRBV6-2/TRBV6-3
clone_size: -
d_call: TRBD1
cdr3_nt: TGTGCCAGCAGCCCGGGACAGCGCTCTGGAAACACCATATATTTT
cdr3_aa: CASSPGQRSGNTIYF

j_call: TRBJ2-1
v_call: TRBV7-9
clone_size: -
d_call: TRBD1
cdr3_nt: TGTGCCAGCAGCGTCCGGGACAGCAATGAGCAGTTCTTC
cdr3_aa: CASSVRDSNEQFF

j_call: TRBJ1-1
v_call: TRBV13
clone_size: -
d_call: TRBD1
cdr3_nt: TGTGCCAGCAGCTTGGGGGACAGGGACACTGAAGCTTTCTTT
cdr3_aa: CASSLGDRDTEAFF

j_call: TRBJ1-6
v_call: TRBV12-3/TRBV12-4
clone_size: -
d_call: -
cdr3_nt: TGTGCCACCGCGAGCGGATTAGATTCACCCCTCCACTTT
cdr3_aa: CATASGLDSPLHF

j_call: TRBJ2-7
v_call: TRBV11-2
clone_size: -
d_call: TRBD2
cdr3_nt: TGTGCCAGCAGCTTATCTAGCGGGATTTCCTACGAGCAGTACTTC
cdr3_aa: CASSLSSGISYEQYF

j_call: TRBJ2-3
v_call: TRBV5-1
clone_size: few
d_call: TRBD1
cdr3_nt: TGCGCCAGCAGCTCGGGGGGACAGGGCTCTAGCACAGATACGCAGTATTTT
cdr3_aa: CASSSGGQGSSTDTQYF

j_call: TRBJ2-7
v_call: TRBV7-2
clone_size: -
d_call: TRBD1
cdr3_nt: TGTGCCAGCCTCCGGGACAGGGGCTCCTACGAGCAGTACTTC
cdr3_aa: CASLRDRGSYEQYF

j_call: TRBJ2-2
v_call: TRBV7-7
clone_size: -
d_call: TRBD1
cdr3_nt: TGTGCCAGCAGCCCGGGACAGGGTAACACCGGGGAGCTGTTTTTT
cdr3_aa: CASSPGQGNTGELFF

j_call: TRBJ1-1
v_call: TRBV29-1
clone_size: -
d_call: -
cdr3_nt: TGCAGCGTTGATCATGGGGAAAAGGGGTTGAACACTGAAGCTTTCTTT
cdr3_aa: CSVDHGEKGLNTEAFF

j_call: TRBJ2-4
v_call: TRBV4-2
clone_size: -
d_call: TRBD1
cdr3_nt: TGTGCCAGCAGCCGAGTGAACGCCGGGACAGGGACAACGGACATTCAGTACTTC
cdr3_aa: CASSRVNAGTGTTDIQYF

j_call: TRBJ2-7
v_call: TRBV3-1/TRBV3-2
clone_size: -
d_call: -
cdr3_nt: TGTGCCAGCAGCCAAGGCGCGGCTGGCAACTACGAGCAGTACTTC
cdr3_aa: CASSQGAAGNYEQYF

j_call: TRBJ2-1
v_call: TRBV29-1
clone_size: few
d_call: TRBD2
cdr3_nt: TGCAGCGTTGCTGCTAGCGGGGGGAATGAGCAGTTCTTC
cdr3_aa: CSVAASGGNEQFF

j_call: TRBJ2-7
v_call: TRBV4-1
clone_size: -
d_call: TRBD2
cdr3_nt: TGCGCCAGCAGCCAATCCCCGGGGGGGAGAGTTTACGAGCAGTACTTC
cdr3_aa: CASSQSPGGRVYEQYF

j_call: TRBJ1-2
v_call: TRBV7-9
clone_size: -
d_call: TRBD1
cdr3_nt: TGTGCCAGCAGCTTAAACGAGGGGGCTTCAAGTGGCTACACCTTC
cdr3_aa: CASSLNEGASSGYTF

j_call: TRBJ2-7
v_call: TRBV2
clone_size: once
d_call: -
cdr3_nt: TGTGCCAGCAGCTCGGGGGTTGGGAACGAGCAGTACTTC
cdr3_aa: CASSSGVGNEQYF

j_call: TRBJ2-3
v_call: TRBV9
clone_size: -
d_call: TRBD2
cdr3_nt: TGTGCCAGCAGCCGGGGGGACTCCCAGGGCGATACGCAGTATTTT
cdr3_aa: CASSRGDSQGDTQYF

j_call: TRBJ2-3
v_call: TRBV4-3
clone_size: -
d_call: TRBD1
cdr3_nt: TGCGCCAGCAGCCAAGGGAACCGGGACAGCAGCACAGATACGCAGTATTTT
cdr3_aa: CASSQGNRDSSTDTQYF

j_call: TRBJ2-1
v_call: TRBV12-5
clone_size: -
d_call: TRBD1
cdr3_nt: TGTGCTAGTGGTTTGTATATCAGGGGGAGTTATTTTGAGCAGTTCTTC
cdr3_aa: CASGLYIRGSYFEQFF

j_call: TRBJ2-2
v_call: TRBV7-9
clone_size: few
d_call: -
cdr3_nt: TGTGCCAGCAGCTTAGCTCGACCGGGGAATACCGGGGAGCTGTTTTTT
cdr3_aa: CASSLARPGNTGELFF

j_call: TRBJ2-7
v_call: TRBV7-2
clone_size: -
d_call: TRBD2
cdr3_nt: TGTGCCAGCGGGTGGGGACTAGCGGGAGACGAGCAGTACTTC
cdr3_aa: CASGWGLAGDEQYF

j_call: TRBJ1-3
v_call: TRBV5-6
clone_size: few
d_call: -
cdr3_nt: TGTGCCAGCAGCTCTTACGAAGGGGCGCGTGGAAACACCATATATTTT
cdr3_aa: CASSSYEGARGNTIYF

j_call: TRBJ2-7
v_call: TRBV27
clone_size: -
d_call: TRBD2
cdr3_nt: TGTGCCAGCAGTTCCGCCCTAGCGGGAGACGAGCAGTACTTC
cdr3_aa: CASSSALAGDEQYF

j_call: TRBJ1-1
v_call: TRBV7-6
clone_size: -
d_call: TRBD1
cdr3_nt: TGTGCCAGCAGCTTACGAGGACAGGGATGGACTGAAGCTTTCTTT
cdr3_aa: CASSLRGQGWTEAFF

j_call: TRBJ2-7
v_call: TRBV6-6
clone_size: -
d_call: TRBD2
cdr3_nt: TGTGCCAGCAGTCGGGGGGATCCGACTAGCGGGAGGAGGTACGAGCAGTACTTC
cdr3_aa: CASSRGDPTSGRRYEQYF

j_call: TRBJ2-5
v_call: TRBV3-1/TRBV3-2
clone_size: once
d_call: -
cdr3_nt: TGTGCCAGCAGCCCCCGCCCCTACGGGATAAGAGAGACCCAGTACTTC
cdr3_aa: CASSPRPYGIRETQYF

j_call: TRBJ2-7
v_call: TRBV6-5
clone_size: -
d_call: TRBD1
cdr3_nt: TGTGCCAGCAGTTACCGGGACAGGGGGCGCAACGAGCAGTACTTC
cdr3_aa: CASSYRDRGRNEQYF

j_call: TRBJ2-7
v_call: TRBV27
clone_size: few
d_call: -
cdr3_nt: TGTGCCAGCAGCGCCGGACAGAACTACGAGCAGTACTTC
cdr3_aa: CASSAGQNYEQYF

j_call: TRBJ2-2
v_call: TRBV5-4
clone_size: -
d_call: -
cdr3_nt: TGTGCCAGCAGCCTTATAGGGGGTACCGGGGAGCTGTTTTTT
cdr3_aa: CASSLIGGTGELFF

j_call: TRBJ2-7
v_call: TRBV10-3
clone_size: -
d_call: -
cdr3_nt: TGTGCCATCAGTCCTATGACCGACGTTGCGGGCTACGAGCAGTACTTC
cdr3_aa: CAISPMTDVAGYEQYF

j_call: TRBJ2-1
v_call: TRBV18
clone_size: -
d_call: -
cdr3_nt: TGTGCCAGCTCGCAAGCATCAACAGGGAGTGAGCAGTTCTTC
cdr3_aa: CASSQASTGSEQFF

j_call: TRBJ2-4
v_call: TRBV11-2
clone_size: -
d_call: -
cdr3_nt: TGTGCCAGCAGCCCCTCCCCCGCGACAGAGGCCAAAAACATTCAGTACTTC
cdr3_aa: CASSPSPATEAKNIQYF

j_call: TRBJ2-7
v_call: TRBV6-6
clone_size: -
d_call: -
cdr3_nt: TGTGCCAGCAGTACCTGGGGCAGGGGCTCCTACGAGCAGTACTTC
cdr3_aa: CASSTWGRGSYEQYF

j_call: TRBJ2-6
v_call: TRBV7-9
clone_size: -
d_call: TRBD1
cdr3_nt: TGTGCCAGCAGCTCGACAGGGACCGGGGCCAACGTCCTGACTTTC
cdr3_aa: CASSSTGTGANVLTF

j_call: TRBJ1-5
v_call: TRBV5-5
clone_size: -
d_call: -
cdr3_nt: TGTGCCAGCAGCTCACAGGTGCGTCAGCCCCAGCATTTT
cdr3_aa: CASSSQVRQPQHF

j_call: TRBJ2-5
v_call: TRBV4-1
clone_size: -
d_call: TRBD2
cdr3_nt: TGCGCCAGCAGCCAAGGGGGTCGGGGAGGGATGGAGACCCAGTACTTC
cdr3_aa: CASSQGGRGGMETQYF

j_call: TRBJ2-7
v_call: TRBV24-1
clone_size: -
d_call: -
cdr3_nt: TGTGCCACCAGTGATGGACCCGGGACTGAGTCAACCTACGAGCAGTACTTC
cdr3_aa: CATSDGPGTESTYEQYF

j_call: TRBJ2-7
v_call: TRBV15
clone_size: -
d_call: -
cdr3_nt: TGTGCCACCAGCAGAGATGCCGGGACTGGATACTACGAGCAGTACTTC
cdr3_aa: CATSRDAGTGYYEQYF

j_call: TRBJ1-1
v_call: TRBV11-2
clone_size: -
d_call: TRBD1
cdr3_nt: TGTGCCAGCAGCTTCTGGGACAGAAGATCTCACATGAACACTGAAGCTTTCTTT
cdr3_aa: CASSFWDRRSHMNTEAFF

j_call: TRBJ1-6
v_call: TRBV7-2
clone_size: few
d_call: TRBD1
cdr3_nt: TGTGCCATCACCCCGGGACAGGGGGCGGGTTCACCCCTCCACTTT
cdr3_aa: CAITPGQGAGSPLHF